The next 5 T cell receptor beta chains were all read from a single sample in a study of cytomegalovirus exposure and HLA in healthy donors. The study ran its PCR with 60 Vbeta and 13 Jbeta primers. Sequenced by immunoSEQ multiplex PCR; TCRdb stores in-frame clones only, minus some. The sample has about 200,000 clones, almost 80% seen once. What was sequenced was PBMCs. The receptors were sampled from a male donor in good health and CMV-seronegative.

This clone was recorded once. The V call is TRBV25-1, the J call TRBJ2-3, with 9 bases aligning to TRBD1. Trimming removed 3 bases from V and 1 base from J; junction bases left unmatched: 5. This CDR3 contains 16 residues. The germline V gene has CDR1 MGHDK and CDR2 SYGVNS. CDR3 sequence reads: CASSDVQGAGTDTQYF. In nucleotides, the CDR3 is TGTGCCAGCAGTGACGTACAGGGGGCTGGCACAGATACGCAGTATTTT.

The V and J genes are TRBV29-1 and TRBJ2-7; D is perhaps TRBD2 (5 bases). The ends were cut back, 6 bases at V and 3 bases at J, with 6 bases in the middle. CDR1 is SQVTM, CDR2 ANQGSEA, per germline. This CDR3 is built from 10 residues. The CDR3 spells CSVGDYEQYF. The CDR3 bases are TGCAGCGTCGGGGACTACGAGCAGTACTTC.

The table lists this clone with a count of one. The genes are TRBV5-1 and TRBJ2-3; the match to TRBD2 covers 14 bases. From germline, CDR1 is SGHRS and CDR2 YFSETQ. V lost 2 bases to trimming and J lost 2 bases; unmatched junction nucleotides: 4. The CDR3 has 17 amino acids. CDR3 sequence: CASSFPTSGRATDTQYF. In DNA, the CDR3 is TGCGCCAGCAGCTTCCCGACTAGCGGGAGGGCCACAGATACGCAGTATTTT.

This rearrangement joins TRBV13 to TRBJ1-3, with TRBD1 as a possible D gene (5 bases). Germline CDR1 and CDR2: PRHDT and FYEKMQ (reference sequence). The V end was cut by 0 bases, the J end by 0 bases, with 9 bases between. The CDR3 totals 16 residues. In DNA form, the CDR3 reads TGTGCCAGCAGCTTAGGACAGGCAGCCTCTGGAAACACCATATATTTT. This encodes CASSLGQAASGNTIYF.

The rearrangement joins TRBV5-1 to TRBJ2-2; TRBD1 agrees at 7 bases. CDR3 length: 14 amino acids. Germline V lookup: CDR1 SGHRS, CDR2 YFSETQ. With V trimmed by 4 bases and J by 2 bases, 2 bases remained unmatched. The CDR3 coding sequence is TGCGCCAGCAGCCGGGACAGCAACACCGGGGAGCTGTTTTTT. This translates into CASSRDSNTGELFF.